This T cell receptor beta chain was obtained from a study of blood T cells in healthy people across ages (dated by TCRdb to between 2014 and 2017). With regard to the full study: In model experiments, template switching captured roughly one uniquely barcoded TCR beta cDNA molecule for every two T cells. The study measured age-related changes in TCR beta repertoire diversity using deep sequencing normalized with unique cDNA molecular identifiers. The donors were divided into four age groups: young (average approximately 15 years), middle-aged (about 41), aged (roughly 60) and long-lived (about 79). To avoid experimental bias, donors of different ages were distributed randomly across sequencing lanes. Two additional independent replicas of 1 million unique cDNA reads from the same blood draw were analyzed for two donors (one aged 18 to 29 and one aged 80 or older). The research as a whole found: There was a strong correlation between observed TCR beta diversity and the percentage of naive T cells measured by flow cytometry. As age increased, observed TCR beta diversity per million T cells dropped in a roughly linear way, and a significant reduction was already evident by age 40. Since profiling was done on bulk unsorted PBMCs, naive and antigen-experienced compartments could not be conclusively compared. Estimates of total diversity based on one million sequenced T cells were considered lower bounds and underestimates. Because donor CMV infection status was unknown, age-related changes in expanded clonotypes were potentially confounded. Compared with the aged group, the long-lived group had more naive CD4+ T cells, fewer expanded clones and increased TCR diversity, a pattern suggesting age selection.

This clonotype was seen only a few times. This clone's antigen is unknown. There are no base qualities to consult, and no much larger clone falls within one base. Library generation was performed with 5' RACE. Sequenced using an Illumina HiSeq 2500. A second PCR of roughly 6 to 11 cycles was performed with a sample-barcoded 5' primer and a J-beta primer mix. Each TCR beta cDNA molecule received a unique molecular identifier from a template-switch 5' adaptor carrying 12 random nucleotides. Each sample yielded at least 3 million CDR3-containing paired-end reads. All of the RNA was converted into first-strand cDNA using the Mint cDNA synthesis kit, with a TRBC-specific oligonucleotide serving as the primer. Following uracil-DNA glycosylase treatment, all cDNA underwent a first 18-cycle PCR with the universal primers M1SS and BC2_uni_R. The authors processed their data as follows. For normalization, 1 million high-quality reads, each with a distinct molecular identifier, were randomly selected from each sample. Reads with shared molecular identifiers were discarded instead of being binned into consensus sequences. MiTCR, set to a Q25 quality threshold and the strictest error-elimination algorithm, was used for CDR3 identification, clonotype clustering and error correction. A nonparametric unseen species model with Euler transformation was used to estimate a lower bound on total TCR beta diversity. TCRdb passed the public sequencing reads through fastp at Q25 and MiXCR, retaining productive beta sequences. For every CDR3 protein sequence, its rows merge into one entry that carries the most common genes and DNA. TCRdb, not the original authors, processed these V and J calls. Present in this sample are approximately 800,000 distinct CDR3 sequences, around 50% of which were seen just once. Together, the top ten hold 15% to 20% of the sample.

Donors were 40 or so systemically healthy Caucasian individuals from Russia aged roughly 6 to 95 years. Each donor gave ten milliliters of peripheral blood, drawn into EDTA-treated Vacutainer tubes. Ficoll-Paque density-gradient centrifugation was used to isolate PBMCs, with at least 7 million obtained per sample. Trizol reagent was used to extract total RNA from the PBMCs, yielding at least 5 micrograms per sample. Naive CD45RAhigh/CD27high T cell percentages were measured by flow cytometry on a PBMC aliquot from every donor. The CDR3 measures 16 amino acids from cysteine to phenylalanine. Only the CDR3 portion is preserved as DNA: 48 bases, with reading frame beginning at the first base. Trimmed from V: 0 bases; trimmed from J: 1 base; junction bases lacking a gene match: 4. The germline V gene yields SGDLS for CDR1 and YYNGEE for CDR2.

This chain joins TRBV9 to TRBJ2-1, with 7 middle bases fitting TRBD2. This TCR came from an elderly man in good health. The sample taken for sequencing was blood. The nucleotide sequence reads TGTGCCAGCAGCGTAGTGGCGGGAGCTTCCTACAATGAGCAGTTCTTC. This encodes CASSVVAGASYNEQFF.